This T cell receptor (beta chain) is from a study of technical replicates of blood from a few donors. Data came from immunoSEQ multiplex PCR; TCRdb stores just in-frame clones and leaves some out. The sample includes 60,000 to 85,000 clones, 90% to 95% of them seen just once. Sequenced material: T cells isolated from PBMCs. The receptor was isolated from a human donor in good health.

The CDR3 DNA reads as TGTGCCAGCTTCGGGGATAAAACTAACTATGGCTACACCTTC. Residues: CASFGDKTNYGYTF. This sequence joins TRBV6-5 and TRBJ1-2; D ambiguous. The CDR3 extends over 14 amino acids. Trimming took off 8 bases at V and 0 bases at J, with 13 bases between the two ends. Per germline, CDR1 MNHEY and CDR2 SVGAGI.